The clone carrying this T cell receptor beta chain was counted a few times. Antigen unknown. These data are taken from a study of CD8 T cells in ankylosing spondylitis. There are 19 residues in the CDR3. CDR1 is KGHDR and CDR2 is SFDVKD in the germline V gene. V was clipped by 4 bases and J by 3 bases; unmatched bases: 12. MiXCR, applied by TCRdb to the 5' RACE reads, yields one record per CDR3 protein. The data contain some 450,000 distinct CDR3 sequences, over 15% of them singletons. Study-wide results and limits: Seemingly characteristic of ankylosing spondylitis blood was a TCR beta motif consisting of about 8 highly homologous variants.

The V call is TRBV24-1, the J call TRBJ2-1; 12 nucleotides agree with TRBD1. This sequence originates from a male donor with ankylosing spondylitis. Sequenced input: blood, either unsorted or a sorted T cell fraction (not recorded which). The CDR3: CATSDSLIGTGGVYNEQFF. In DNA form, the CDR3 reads TGTGCCACCAGTGACTCACTTATCGGGACAGGGGGCGTCTACAATGAGCAGTTCTTC.